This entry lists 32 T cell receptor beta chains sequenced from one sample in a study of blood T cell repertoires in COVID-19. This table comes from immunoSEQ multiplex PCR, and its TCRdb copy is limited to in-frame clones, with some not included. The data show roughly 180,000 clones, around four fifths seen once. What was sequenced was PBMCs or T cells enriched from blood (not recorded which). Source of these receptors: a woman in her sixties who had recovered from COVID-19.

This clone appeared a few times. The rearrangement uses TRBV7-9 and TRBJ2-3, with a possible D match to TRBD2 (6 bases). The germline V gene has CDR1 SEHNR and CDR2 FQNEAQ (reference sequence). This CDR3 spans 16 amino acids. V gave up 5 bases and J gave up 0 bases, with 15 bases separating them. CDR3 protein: CASSPGTFVSTDTQYF. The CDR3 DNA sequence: TGTGCCAGCAGCCCGGGGACTTTCGTTAGCACAGATACGCAGTATTTT.

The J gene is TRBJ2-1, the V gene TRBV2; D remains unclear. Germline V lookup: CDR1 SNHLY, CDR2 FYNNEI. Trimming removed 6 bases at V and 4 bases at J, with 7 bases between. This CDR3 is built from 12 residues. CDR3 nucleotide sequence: TGTGCCAGCAGGGCCGAATACAATGAGCAGTTCTTC. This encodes CASRAEYNEQFF.

The CDR3 spells CASSQLAGGVRGYTF. CDR3 nucleotides: TGCGCCAGCAGCCAACTTGCTGGCGGGGTGCGGGGCTACACCTTC. This chain connects TRBV4-1 to TRBJ1-2; D is unresolved. Germline-derived CDR1 and CDR2 are MGHRA and YSYEKL. This CDR3 comprises 15 residues. Trimming took off 2 bases at V and 8 bases at J, with 18 bases between the two ends.

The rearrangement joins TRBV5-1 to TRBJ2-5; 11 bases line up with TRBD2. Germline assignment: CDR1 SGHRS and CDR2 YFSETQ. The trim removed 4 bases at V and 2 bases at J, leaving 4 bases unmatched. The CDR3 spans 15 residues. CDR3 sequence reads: CASSRIAGGQETQYF. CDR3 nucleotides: TGCGCCAGCAGCCGGATAGCGGGGGGGCAAGAGACCCAGTACTTC.

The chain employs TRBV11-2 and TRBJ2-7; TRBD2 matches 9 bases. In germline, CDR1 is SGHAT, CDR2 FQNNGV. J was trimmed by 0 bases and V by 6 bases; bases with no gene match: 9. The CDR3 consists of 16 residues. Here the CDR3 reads CASSQLAGGGSYEQYF. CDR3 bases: TGTGCCAGCAGTCAGCTGGCGGGAGGGGGCTCCTACGAGCAGTACTTC.

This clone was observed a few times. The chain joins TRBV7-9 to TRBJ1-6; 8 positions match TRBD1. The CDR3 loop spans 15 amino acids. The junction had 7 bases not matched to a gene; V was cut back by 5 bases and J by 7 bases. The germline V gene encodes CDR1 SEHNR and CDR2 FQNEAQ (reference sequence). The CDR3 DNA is TGTGCCAGCAGCATGACAGGGGCCGAAAATTCACCCCTCCACTTT. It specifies CASSMTGAENSPLHF.

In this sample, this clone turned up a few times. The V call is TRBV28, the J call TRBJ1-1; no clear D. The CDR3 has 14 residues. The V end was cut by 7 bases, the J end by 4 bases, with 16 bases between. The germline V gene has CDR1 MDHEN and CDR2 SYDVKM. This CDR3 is CASIPPAGSTEAFF. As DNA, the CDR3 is TGTGCCAGCATTCCCCCCGCGGGAAGCACTGAAGCTTTCTTT.

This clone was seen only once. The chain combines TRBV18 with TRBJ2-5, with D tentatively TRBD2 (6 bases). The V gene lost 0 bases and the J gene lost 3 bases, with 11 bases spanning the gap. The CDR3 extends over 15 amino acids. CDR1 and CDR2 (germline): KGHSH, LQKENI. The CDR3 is CASSPPGSLKETQYF. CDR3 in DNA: TGTGCCAGCTCACCACCCGGGAGTTTGAAAGAGACCCAGTACTTC. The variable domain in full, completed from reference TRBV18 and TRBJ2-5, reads NAGVMQNPRHLVRRRGQEARLRCSPMKGHSHVYWYRQLPEEGLKFMVYLQKENIIDESGMPKERFSAEFPKEGPSILRIQQVVRGDSAAYFCASSPPGSLKETQYFGPGTRLLVL.

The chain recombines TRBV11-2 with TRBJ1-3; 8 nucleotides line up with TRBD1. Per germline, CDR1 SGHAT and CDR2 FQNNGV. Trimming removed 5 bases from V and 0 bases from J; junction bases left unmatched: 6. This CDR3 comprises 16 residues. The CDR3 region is CASSITGGDSGNTIYF. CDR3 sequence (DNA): TGTGCCAGCAGCATAACAGGGGGAGACTCTGGAAACACCATATATTTT.

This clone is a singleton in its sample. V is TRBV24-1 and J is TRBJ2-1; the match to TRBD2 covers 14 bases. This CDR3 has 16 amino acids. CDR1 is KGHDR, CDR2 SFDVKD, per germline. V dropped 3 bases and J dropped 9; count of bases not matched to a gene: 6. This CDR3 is CATSDGGLAGDGEQFF. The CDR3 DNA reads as TGTGCCACCAGTGATGGGGGACTAGCGGGAGATGGTGAGCAGTTCTTC.

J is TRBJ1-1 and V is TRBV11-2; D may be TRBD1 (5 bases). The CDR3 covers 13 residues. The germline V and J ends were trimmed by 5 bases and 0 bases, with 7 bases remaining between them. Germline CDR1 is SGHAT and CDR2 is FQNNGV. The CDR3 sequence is CASSQGLNTEAFF. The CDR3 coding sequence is TGTGCCAGCAGCCAGGGCCTGAACACTGAAGCTTTCTTT.

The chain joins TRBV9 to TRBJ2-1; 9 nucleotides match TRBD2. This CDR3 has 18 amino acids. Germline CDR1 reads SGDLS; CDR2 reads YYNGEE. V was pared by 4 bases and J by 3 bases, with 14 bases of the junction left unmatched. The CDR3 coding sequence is TGTGCCAGCAGCCCTACAGGAGGACTAGCGAACCTCTACAATGAGCAGTTCTTC. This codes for CASSPTGGLANLYNEQFF. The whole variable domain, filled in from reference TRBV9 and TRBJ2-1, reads DSGVTQTPKHLITATGQRVTLRCSPRSGDLSVYWYQQSLDQGLQFLIQYYNGEERAKGNILERFSAQQFPDLHSELNLSSLELGDSALYFCASSPTGGLANLYNEQFFGPGTRLTVL.

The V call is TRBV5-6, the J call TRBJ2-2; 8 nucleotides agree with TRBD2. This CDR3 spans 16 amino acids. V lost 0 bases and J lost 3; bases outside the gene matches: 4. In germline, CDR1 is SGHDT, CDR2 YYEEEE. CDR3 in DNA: TGTGCCAGCAGCTTGGGTCCAGCGGGAGACACCGGGGAGCTGTTTTTT. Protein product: CASSLGPAGDTGELFF. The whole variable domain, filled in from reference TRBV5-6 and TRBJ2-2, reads DAGVTQSPTHLIKTRGQQVTLRCSPKSGHDTVSWYQQALGQGPQFIFQYYEEEERQRGNFPDRFSGHQFPNYSSELNVNALLLGDSALYLCASSLGPAGDTGELFFGEGSRLTVL.

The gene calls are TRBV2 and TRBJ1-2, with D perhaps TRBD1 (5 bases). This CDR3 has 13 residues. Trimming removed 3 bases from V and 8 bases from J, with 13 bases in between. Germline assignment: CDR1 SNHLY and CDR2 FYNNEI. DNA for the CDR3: TGTGCCAGCAGTGAGGGACGGGAGACGGGCTACACCTTC. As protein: CASSEGRETGYTF.

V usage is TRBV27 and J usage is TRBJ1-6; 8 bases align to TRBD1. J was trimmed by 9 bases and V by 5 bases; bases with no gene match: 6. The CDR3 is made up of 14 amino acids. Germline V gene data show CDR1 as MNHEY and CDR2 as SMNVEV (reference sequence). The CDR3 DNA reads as TGTGCCAGCAGTCAGGGGGCGAGGGGTTCACCCCTCCACTTT. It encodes CASSQGARGSPLHF.

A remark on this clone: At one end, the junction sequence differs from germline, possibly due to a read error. CDR3: CAISEITTGTGTQYF. The CDR3 DNA sequence: TGTGCCATCAGTGAGATAACGACAGGGACAGGTACGCAGTATTTT. The chain uses TRBV10-3 and TRBJ2-3; TRBD1 agrees at 8 bases. Per the germline V gene, CDR1 is ENHRY and CDR2 is SYGVKD. The CDR3 contains 15 residues.

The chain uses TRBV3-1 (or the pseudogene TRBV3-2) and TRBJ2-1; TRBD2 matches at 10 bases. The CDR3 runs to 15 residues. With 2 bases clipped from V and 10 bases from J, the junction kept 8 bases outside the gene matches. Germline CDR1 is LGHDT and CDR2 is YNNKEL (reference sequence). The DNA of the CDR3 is TGTGCCAGCAGCCAAAGTCTAGCGGGAGTCGGGGAGCAGTTCTTC. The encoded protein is CASSQSLAGVGEQFF.

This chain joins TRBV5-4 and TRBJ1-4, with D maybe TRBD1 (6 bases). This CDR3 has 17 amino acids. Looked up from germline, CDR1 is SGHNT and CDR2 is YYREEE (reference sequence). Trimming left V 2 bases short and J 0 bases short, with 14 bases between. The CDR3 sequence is CASSFDSGAATNEKLFF. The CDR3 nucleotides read TGTGCCAGCAGCTTCGATTCAGGGGCGGCAACTAATGAAAAACTGTTTTTT.

The CDR3 DNA follows: TGCAGCGTTGAGAGGCAGGGCGCCACCGGGGAGCTGTTTTTT. It codes for CSVERQGATGELFF. V and J are TRBV29-1 and TRBJ2-2; perhaps TRBD1 as D (5 bases). V was clipped by 3 bases and J by 4 bases, with 12 bases between them. The CDR3 runs 14 residues. Germline V lookup: CDR1 SQVTM, CDR2 ANQGSEA.

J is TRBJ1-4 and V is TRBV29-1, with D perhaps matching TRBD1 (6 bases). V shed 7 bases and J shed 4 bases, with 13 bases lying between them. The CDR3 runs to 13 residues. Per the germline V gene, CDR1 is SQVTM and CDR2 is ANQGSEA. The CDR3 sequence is CSARTEVNEKLFF. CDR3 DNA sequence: TGCAGCGCCCGGACAGAAGTTAATGAAAAACTGTTTTTT.

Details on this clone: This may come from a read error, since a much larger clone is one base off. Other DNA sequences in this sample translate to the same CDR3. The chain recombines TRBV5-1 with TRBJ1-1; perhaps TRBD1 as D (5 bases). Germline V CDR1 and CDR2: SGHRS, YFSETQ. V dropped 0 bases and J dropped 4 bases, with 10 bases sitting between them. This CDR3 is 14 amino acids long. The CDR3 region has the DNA TGCGCCAGCAGCTTGGCGGGGGTAGGCACTGAAGCTTTCTTT. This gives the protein CASSLAGVGTEAFF.

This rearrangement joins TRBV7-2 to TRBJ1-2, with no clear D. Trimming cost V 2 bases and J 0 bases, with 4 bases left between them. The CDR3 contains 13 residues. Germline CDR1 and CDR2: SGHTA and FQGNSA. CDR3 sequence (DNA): TGTGCCAGCAGCTTAACTGCTAACTATGGCTACACCTTC. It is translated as CASSLTANYGYTF.

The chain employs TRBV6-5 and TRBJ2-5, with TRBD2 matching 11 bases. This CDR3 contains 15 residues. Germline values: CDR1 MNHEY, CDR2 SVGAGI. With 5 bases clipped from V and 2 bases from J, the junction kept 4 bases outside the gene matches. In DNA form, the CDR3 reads TGTGCCAGCAGTAAAAGGACTAGCGGGCAAGAGACCCAGTACTTC. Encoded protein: CASSKRTSGQETQYF.

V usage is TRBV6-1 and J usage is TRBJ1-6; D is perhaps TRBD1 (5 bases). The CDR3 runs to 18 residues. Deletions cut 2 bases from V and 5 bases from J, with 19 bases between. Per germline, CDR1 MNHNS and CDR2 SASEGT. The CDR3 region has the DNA TGTGCCAGCAGTGAATTTGCGGGGGGGATGAGGAATAATTCACCCCTCCACTTT. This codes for CASSEFAGGMRNNSPLHF.

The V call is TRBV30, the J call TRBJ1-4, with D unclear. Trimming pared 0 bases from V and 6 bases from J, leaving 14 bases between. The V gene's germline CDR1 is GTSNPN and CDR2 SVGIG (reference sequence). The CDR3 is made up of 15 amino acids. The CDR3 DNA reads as TGTGCCTGGAGTGTAAAGTCCCCCGGGGATGAAAAACTGTTTTTT. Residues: CAWSVKSPGDEKLFF.

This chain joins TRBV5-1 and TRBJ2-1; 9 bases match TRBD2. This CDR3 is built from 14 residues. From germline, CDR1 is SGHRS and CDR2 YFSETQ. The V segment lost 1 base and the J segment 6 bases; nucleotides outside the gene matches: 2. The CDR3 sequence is CASSLPSGANEQFF. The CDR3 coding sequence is TGCGCCAGCAGCTTGCCTAGCGGGGCCAATGAGCAGTTCTTC.

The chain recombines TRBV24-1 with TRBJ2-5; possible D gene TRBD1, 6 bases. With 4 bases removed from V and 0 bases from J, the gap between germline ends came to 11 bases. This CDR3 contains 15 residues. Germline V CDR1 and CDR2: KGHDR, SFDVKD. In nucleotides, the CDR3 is TGTGCCACCAGTGACTTAGAGGGGGACCAAGAGACCCAGTACTTC. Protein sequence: CATSDLEGDQETQYF.

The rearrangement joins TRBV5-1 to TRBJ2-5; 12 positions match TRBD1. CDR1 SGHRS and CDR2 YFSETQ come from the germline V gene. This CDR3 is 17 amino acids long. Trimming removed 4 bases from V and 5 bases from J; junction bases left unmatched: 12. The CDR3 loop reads CASSPVPGQGAGETQYF. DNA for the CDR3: TGCGCCAGCAGCCCAGTCCCGGGACAGGGGGCAGGGGAGACCCAGTACTTC.

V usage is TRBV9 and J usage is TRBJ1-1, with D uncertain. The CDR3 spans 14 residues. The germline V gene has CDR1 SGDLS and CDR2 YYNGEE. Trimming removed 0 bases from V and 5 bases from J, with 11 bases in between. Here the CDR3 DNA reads TGTGCCAGCAGCGTAGGTTTAGAGAAAACTGAAGCTTTCTTT. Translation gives CASSVGLEKTEAFF.

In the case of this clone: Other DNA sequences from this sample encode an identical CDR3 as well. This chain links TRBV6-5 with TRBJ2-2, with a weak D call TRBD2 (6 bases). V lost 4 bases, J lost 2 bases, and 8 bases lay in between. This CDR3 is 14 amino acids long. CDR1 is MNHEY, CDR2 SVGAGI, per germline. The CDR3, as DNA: TGTGCCAGCAGTTTGGGACTCAACACCGGGGAGCTGTTTTTT. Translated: CASSLGLNTGELFF.

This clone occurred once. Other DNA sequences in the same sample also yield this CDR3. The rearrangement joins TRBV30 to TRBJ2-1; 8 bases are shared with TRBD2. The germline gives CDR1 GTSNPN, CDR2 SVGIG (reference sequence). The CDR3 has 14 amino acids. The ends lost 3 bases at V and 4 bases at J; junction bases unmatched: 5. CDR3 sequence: CAWRRAGGYNEQFF. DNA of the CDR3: TGTGCCTGGAGGAGGGCGGGGGGATACAATGAGCAGTTCTTC.

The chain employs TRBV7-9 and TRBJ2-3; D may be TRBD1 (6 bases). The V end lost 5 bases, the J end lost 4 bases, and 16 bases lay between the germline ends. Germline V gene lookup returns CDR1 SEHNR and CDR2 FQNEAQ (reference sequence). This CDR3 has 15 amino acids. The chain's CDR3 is CASSPTGREADTQYF. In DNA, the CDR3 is TGTGCCAGCAGCCCCACAGGGCGTGAGGCAGATACGCAGTATTTT. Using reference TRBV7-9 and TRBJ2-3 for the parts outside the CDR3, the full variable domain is DTGVSQNPRHKITKRGQNVTFRCDPISEHNRLYWYRQTLGQGPEFLTYFQNEAQLEKSRLLSDRFSAERPKGSFSTLEIQRTEQGDSAMYLCASSPTGREADTQYFGPGTRLTVL.